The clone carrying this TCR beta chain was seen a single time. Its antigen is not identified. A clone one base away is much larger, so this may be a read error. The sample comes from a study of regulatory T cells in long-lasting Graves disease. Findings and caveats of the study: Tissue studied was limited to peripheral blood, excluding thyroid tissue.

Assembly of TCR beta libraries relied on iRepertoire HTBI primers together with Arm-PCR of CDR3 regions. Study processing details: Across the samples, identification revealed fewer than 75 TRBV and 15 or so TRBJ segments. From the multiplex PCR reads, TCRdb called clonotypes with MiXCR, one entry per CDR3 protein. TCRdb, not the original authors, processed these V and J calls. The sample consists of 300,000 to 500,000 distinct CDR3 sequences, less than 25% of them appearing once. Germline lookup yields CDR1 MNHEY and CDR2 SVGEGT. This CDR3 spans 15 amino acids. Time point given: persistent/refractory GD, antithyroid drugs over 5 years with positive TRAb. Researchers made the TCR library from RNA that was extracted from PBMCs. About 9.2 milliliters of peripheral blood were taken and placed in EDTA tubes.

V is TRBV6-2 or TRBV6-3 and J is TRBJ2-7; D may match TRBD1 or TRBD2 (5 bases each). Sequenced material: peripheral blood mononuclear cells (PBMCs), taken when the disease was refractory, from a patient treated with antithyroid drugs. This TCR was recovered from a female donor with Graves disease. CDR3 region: CASGYGIVGAYEQYF. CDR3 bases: TGTGCCAGCGGTTACGGAATAGTGGGGGCCTACGAGCAGTACTTC.